The subject of this entry is one T cell receptor beta chain. The antigen is unknown. This sample is part of a study of T cells expressing NK-cell markers. Study context: Within the sequenced cohort of eight donors, seven exhibited HCMV seropositivity and one was seronegative. Points from the study as a whole: In several donors, these clonotypes also led the CD3+CD56-NKG2C+ fraction. It is unclear if expanded NKG2C-expressing clones target HCMV antigens. Dominant NKG2C+ clonotypes made up about 1.0-7.5% of CD8+ T cells in 5 or 6 donors.

The CDR3 runs 15 residues. Looked up from germline, CDR1 is SNHLY and CDR2 is FYNNEI. For each CDR3 protein, TCRdb gives one entry from its re-call of the 5' RACE reads, without DNA. Recorded for this sample: roughly 170,000 distinct CDR3 sequences. The clonotype was recovered from a woman aged 18 to 75 in good health. What was sequenced was blood T cells: a sorted CD56 or NKG2C T cell subset, CD4+ or CD8+ T cells, or bulk PBMC T cells (not recorded which). J is TRBJ2-2 and V is TRBV2. The chain's CDR3 is CASSEALRVTGELFF. Full variable domain (missing parts from reference TRBV2 and TRBJ2-2): EPEVTQTPSHQVTQMGQEVILRCVPISNHLYFYWYRQILGQKVEFLVSFYNNEISEKSEIFDDQFSVERPDGSNFTLKIRSTKLEDSAMYFCASSEALRVTGELFFGEGSRLTVL.